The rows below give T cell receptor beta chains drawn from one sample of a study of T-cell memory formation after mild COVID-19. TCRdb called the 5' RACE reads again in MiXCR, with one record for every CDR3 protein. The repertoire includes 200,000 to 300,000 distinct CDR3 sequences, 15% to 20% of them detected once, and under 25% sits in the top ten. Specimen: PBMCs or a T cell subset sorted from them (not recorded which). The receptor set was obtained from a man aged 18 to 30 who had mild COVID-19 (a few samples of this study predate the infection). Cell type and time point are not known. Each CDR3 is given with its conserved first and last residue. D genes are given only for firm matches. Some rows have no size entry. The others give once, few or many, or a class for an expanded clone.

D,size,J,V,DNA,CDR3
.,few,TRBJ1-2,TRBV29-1,TGCAGCGTTGAGAACTACACCTTC,CSVENYTF
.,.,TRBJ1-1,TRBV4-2,TGTGCCAGCAGCCAAGAAGGTAAGGGGAACACTGAAGCTTTCTTT,CASSQEGKGNTEAFF
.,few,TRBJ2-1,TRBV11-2,TGTGCCAGCAGCTTTGGGACACACTCCTACAATGAGCAGTTCTTC,CASSFGTHSYNEQFF
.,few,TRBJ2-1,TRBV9,TGTGCCAGCAGCGTCAGCTTCTATGAGCAGTTCTTC,CASSVSFYEQFF
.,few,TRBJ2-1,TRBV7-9,TGTGCCAGCAGCCGAGAACCGGGACTCGAATACTACAATGAGCAGTTCTTC,CASSREPGLEYYNEQFF
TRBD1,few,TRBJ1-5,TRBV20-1,TGCAGTGCTAGTAGTGACAGGGACTATCAGCCCCAGCATTTT,CSASSDRDYQPQHF
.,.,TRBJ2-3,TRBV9,TGTGCCAGCAGCGTAATGCGGGGGCGCACAGATACGCAGTATTTT,CASSVMRGRTDTQYF
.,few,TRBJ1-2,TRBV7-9,TGTGCCAGCAGCTCCCCAATGAAGGATGGCTACACCTTC,CASSSPMKDGYTF
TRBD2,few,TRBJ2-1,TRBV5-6,TGTGCCAGCAGCTTGTCCGGGGGGTTGAACAATGAGCAGTTCTTC,CASSLSGGLNNEQFF
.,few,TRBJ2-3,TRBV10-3,TGTGCCATCGGATCGGATACGCAGTATTTT,CAIGSDTQYF
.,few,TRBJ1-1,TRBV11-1,TGTGCCAGCAGCCTCACACCCGACAGGTCGAACACTGAAGCTTTCTTT,CASSLTPDRSNTEAFF
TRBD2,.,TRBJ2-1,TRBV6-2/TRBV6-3,TGTGCCATCCAAGGGACTAGCGGGGTGTTACCGCAGTTCTTC,CAIQGTSGVLPQFF
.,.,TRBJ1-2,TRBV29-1,TGCAGCGTTGTATGGGGACGGACGGGGAATGGCTACACCTTC,CSVVWGRTGNGYTF
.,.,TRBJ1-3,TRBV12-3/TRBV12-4,TGTGCCAGCAGTTCCCCGGGGGTTAGAAACACCATATATTTT,CASSSPGVRNTIYF
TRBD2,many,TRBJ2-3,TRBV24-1,TGTGCCACCAGTGATCCACTAGCGCTCGTTGGAGCAGATACGCAGTATTTT,CATSDPLALVGADTQYF
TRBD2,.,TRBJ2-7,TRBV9,TGTGCCAGCAGCGCGGGACTAGCGGCTTACGAGCAGTACTTC,CASSAGLAAYEQYF
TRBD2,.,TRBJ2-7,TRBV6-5,TGTGCCAGCAGTTACTCCCCCGGGACTAGCTCCGAGCAGTACTTC,CASSYSPGTSSEQYF
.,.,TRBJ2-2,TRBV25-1,TGTGCCAGCAGTGAGACAACGAACACCGGGGAGCTGTTTTTT,CASSETTNTGELFF
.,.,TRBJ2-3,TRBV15,TGTGCCACCAGCAGATCCCCGACCGCAGATACGCAGTATTTT,CATSRSPTADTQYF
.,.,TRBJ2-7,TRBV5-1,TGCGCCAGCAGCCAGCAAAGCTCGACGGGGCAGGGCGAGCAGTACTTC,CASSQQSSTGQGEQYF
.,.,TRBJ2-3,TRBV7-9,TGTGCCAGCTTAGATACCAGGGTGACGACAGATACGCAGTATTTT,CASLDTRVTTDTQYF
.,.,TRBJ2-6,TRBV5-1,TGCGCCAGCAGCTTGAGGGGTGTAGGCTCTGGGGCCAACGTCCTGACTTTC,CASSLRGVGSGANVLTF
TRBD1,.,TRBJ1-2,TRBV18,TGTGCCAGCTCACCGCCGGGACAGGGAAACTATGGCTACACCTTC,CASSPPGQGNYGYTF
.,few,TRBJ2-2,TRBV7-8,TGTGCCAGCAGCTCGAGGACTATCGCGAACACCGGGGAGCTGTTTTTT,CASSSRTIANTGELFF